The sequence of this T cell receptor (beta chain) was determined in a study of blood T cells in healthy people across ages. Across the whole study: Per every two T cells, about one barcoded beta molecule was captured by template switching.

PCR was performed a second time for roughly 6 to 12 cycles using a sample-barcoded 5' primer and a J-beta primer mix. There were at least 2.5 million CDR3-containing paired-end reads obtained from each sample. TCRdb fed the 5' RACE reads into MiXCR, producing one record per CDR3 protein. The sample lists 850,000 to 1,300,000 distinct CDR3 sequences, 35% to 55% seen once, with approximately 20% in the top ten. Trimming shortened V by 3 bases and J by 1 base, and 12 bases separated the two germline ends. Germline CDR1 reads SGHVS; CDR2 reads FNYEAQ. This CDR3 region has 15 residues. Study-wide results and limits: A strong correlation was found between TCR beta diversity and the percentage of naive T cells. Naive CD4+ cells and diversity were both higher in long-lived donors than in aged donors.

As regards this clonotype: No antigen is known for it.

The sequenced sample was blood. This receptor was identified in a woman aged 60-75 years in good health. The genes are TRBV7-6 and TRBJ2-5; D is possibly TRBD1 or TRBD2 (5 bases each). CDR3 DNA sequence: TGTGCCAGCAGCTTCACGATCGGGGCCCAAGAGACCCAGTACTTC. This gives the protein CASSFTIGAQETQYF.